Listed below are T cell receptor beta chains from one sample, sequenced in a study of T cell responses to AZD1222 COVID-19 vaccine. Method: immunoSEQ multiplex PCR; TCRdb's copy keeps in-frame clones and lacks some. Of about 160,000 clones in the sample, roughly nine tenths were seen once. The starting material was peripheral blood, obtained on day 0 of AZD1222 vaccination. The receptors originated from an adult in good health. CDR3s include the opening cysteine and the closing phenylalanine or tryptophan. The order of the fields is D gene, J gene, V gene, clone size, CDR3 DNA, CDR3 protein. The D gene is left open where the match is weak. Not every row has a clone size; where given, it reads once, few, many or a size class.

TRBD1 TRBJ1-1 TRBV30 NA TGTGCCTGGAGTTTCGGCAGGGGGCGGACTGAAGCTTTCTTT CAWSFGRGRTEAFF
NA TRBJ1-3 TRBV5-1 few TGCGCCAGCAGCGAAAACACCCCTTCGGGGGGAAACACCATATATTTT CASSENTPSGGNTIYF
TRBD2 TRBJ2-1 TRBV5-3 NA TGTGCCAGAAGCTTGAGCTCTGCGACTAGCGAGTCCTACAATGAGCAGTTCTTC CARSLSSATSESYNEQFF
TRBD2 TRBJ2-2 TRBV3-1/TRBV3-2 NA TGTGCCAGCAGCCCGCGCTGCGGGGGATTGAACACCGGGGAGCTGTTTTTT CASSPRCGGLNTGELFF
TRBD2 TRBJ2-1 TRBV7-2 NA TGTGCCAGCAGCTTAATGGGCGGGAGAGGAAATGAGCAGTTCTTC CASSLMGGRGNEQFF
NA TRBJ2-1 TRBV13 NA TGTGCCAGCAGCTTCGGGACAACGGATGAGCAGTTCTTC CASSFGTTDEQFF
NA TRBJ1-1 TRBV7-9 NA TGTGCCAGCAGTCCCACAGGGAACCAAAACACTGAAGCTTTCTTT CASSPTGNQNTEAFF
NA TRBJ1-3 TRBV7-4 NA TGTGCCAGCAGCCCCGGCGGCGGCGATCTGTTCACTGGAAACACCATATATTTT CASSPGGGDLFTGNTIYF
TRBD1 TRBJ1-2 TRBV18 NA TGTGCCAGCTCACCCTCGGGACAGATCTATGGCTACACCTTC CASSPSGQIYGYTF
NA TRBJ2-7 TRBV19 once TGTGCCAGTAAGAGGAGTGAAGCCTACGAGCAGTACTTC CASKRSEAYEQYF
NA TRBJ1-6 TRBV4-3 NA TGCGCCAGCAGCCTTGGACGATTCAAAACGAATTCACCCCTCCACTTT CASSLGRFKTNSPLHF
NA TRBJ1-5 TRBV3-1/TRBV3-2 NA TGTGCCAGCAGCCAAGATACAGATCAGCCCCAGCATTTT CASSQDTDQPQHF
NA TRBJ2-5 TRBV30 NA TGTGCCTGGGGAAGGGGACTCACAGGGGAGACCCAGTACTTC CAWGRGLTGETQYF
NA TRBJ2-7 TRBV20-1 once TGCAGTGCTAGTGACAGACTCGCCTACGAGCAGTACTTC CSASDRLAYEQYF
TRBD1 TRBJ1-4 TRBV28 NA TGTGCCAGCAGTTTGATGACAGGGGGTAATGAAAAACTGTTTTTT CASSLMTGGNEKLFF
TRBD2 TRBJ2-7 TRBV9 NA TGTGCCAGCAGCGTAGTAGCCAGCGGGAGGGCCGATCAGTACTTC CASSVVASGRADQYF
NA TRBJ2-5 TRBV11-1 NA TGTGCCAGCAGCCTCGGACCCCATCAAGAGACCCAGTACTTC CASSLGPHQETQYF
NA TRBJ1-6 TRBV12-3/TRBV12-4 once TGTGCCAGCAGTTTGAGGAACAATTCACCCCTCCACTTT CASSLRNNSPLHF
TRBD2 TRBJ2-1 TRBV4-1 NA TGCGCCAGCAGCCATGAAACTAGCGGGGGGGTTGCTTCTTTTGAGCAGTTCTTC CASSHETSGGVASFEQFF
NA TRBJ1-2 TRBV30 once TGTGCCTGGACCCTGAAGGGGGTCTACAGTGAGACGGGAGGCTACACCTTC CAWTLKGVYSETGGYTF
NA TRBJ1-1 TRBV7-2 NA TGTGCCAGCAGCTTAGGGCCCCAAGTACCTGAAGCTTTCTTT CASSLGPQVPEAFF
NA TRBJ1-5 TRBV7-9 NA TGTGCCAGCAGCCTTAGCAATCAGCCCCAGCATTTT CASSLSNQPQHF
NA TRBJ1-5 TRBV27 NA TGTGCCAGCAGTTCGATGAATAGCAATCAGCCCCAGCATTTT CASSSMNSNQPQHF
TRBD2 TRBJ2-7 TRBV27 NA TGTGCCAGCAGTTTCGTCGCGGGAGCCTACGAGCAGTACTTC CASSFVAGAYEQYF
NA TRBJ1-3 TRBV24-1 NA TGTGCCACCAGTGATGGCGGGGGGGACGTCGGAAACACCATATATTTT CATSDGGGDVGNTIYF
NA TRBJ2-3 TRBV28 NA TGTGCCAGCAGTTCTCTGACCGGTGGCACAGATACGCAGTATTTT CASSSLTGGTDTQYF
NA TRBJ2-7 TRBV7-2 NA TGTGCCAGCAGCTTTAGTAGCACTACCTACGAGCAGTACTTC CASSFSSTTYEQYF
TRBD1 TRBJ2-3 TRBV9 NA TGTGCCAGCAGCCCCTTGGGGACAGGGGGCCGGGATACGCAGTATTTT CASSPLGTGGRDTQYF
TRBD2 TRBJ2-7 TRBV24-1 NA TGTGCCACCAGTGAAAGCGGGAGGGCCTTCGAGCAGTACTTC CATSESGRAFEQYF
NA TRBJ1-4 TRBV6-5 NA TGTGCCAGCAGTTTGAGTCAAACTAATGAAAAACTGTTTTTT CASSLSQTNEKLFF
NA TRBJ1-2 TRBV12-3/TRBV12-4 NA TGTGCCAGCAGTAAATGGGGCTACACCTTC CASSKWGYTF
NA TRBJ1-5 TRBV6-2/TRBV6-3 NA TGTGCCAGCACCCCCGACCCTCTGAGGAGTTTGTCCCAGCATTTT CASTPDPLRSLSQHF
NA TRBJ1-2 TRBV10-3 NA TGTGCCACCCGGCAGGGTGGATTCGCATCAGGAGGCTACACCTTC CATRQGGFASGGYTF
NA TRBJ1-6 TRBV5-1 NA TGCGCCAGCAGCTTGGGGCAGGGTAGATATTCACCCCTCCACTTT CASSLGQGRYSPLHF
NA TRBJ2-5 TRBV11-2 NA TGTGCCAGCAGCCAGAGCTGGCAAACACAAGAGACCCAGTACTTC CASSQSWQTQETQYF
TRBD1 TRBJ2-7 TRBV28 NA TGTGCCAGCGGGACAGGGGGTTTCTACGAGCAGTACTTC CASGTGGFYEQYF
NA TRBJ1-6 TRBV27 NA TGTGCCAGCAGTCTCCGGTCCCAATCCGGTTCACCCCTCCACTTT CASSLRSQSGSPLHF
TRBD1 TRBJ2-7 TRBV6-1 few TGTGCCAGCAGTGAATTGTCGGGCAGGGGGTCCTACGAGCAGTACTTC CASSELSGRGSYEQYF
TRBD1 TRBJ2-5 TRBV10-3 NA TGTGCCATCATGACAGGGGAAGAGACCCAGTACTTC CAIMTGEETQYF
TRBD2 TRBJ2-1 TRBV18 NA TGTGCCAGCTCACCGTCGGCGGGAGCGAGCAATGAGCAGTTCTTC CASSPSAGASNEQFF
NA TRBJ2-7 TRBV4-2 NA TGTGCCAGCAGCCAGGGGTCTGCCTACGAGCAGTACTTC CASSQGSAYEQYF
NA TRBJ1-2 TRBV5-5 NA TGTGCCAGCAGCTTGGACTCCACGTATGGCTACACCTTC CASSLDSTYGYTF
NA TRBJ2-7 TRBV30 NA TGTGCCTGGAGGCCTACGCGCCGACTGACAGCCTACGAGCAGTACTTC CAWRPTRRLTAYEQYF
NA TRBJ1-5 TRBV7-5 NA NA CAHVGGGSNQPQHF
NA TRBJ1-4 TRBV28 few TGTGCCAGCAGTTACCGAGCGGGTTTTTGGGAAAAACTGTTTTTT CASSYRAGFWEKLFF
NA TRBJ1-3 TRBV29-1 NA TGCAGCGGATTGGAGAGCTCTGGAAACACCATATATTTT CSGLESSGNTIYF
NA TRBJ1-5 TRBV27 once TGTGCCAGCAGTTTAGTTGAGCCCAGTTACAATCAGCCCCAGCATTTT CASSLVEPSYNQPQHF
NA TRBJ1-4 TRBV7-6 once TGTGCCAGCAGCCGCCTCGCGGTTGCGCAGACAGGAAAACTGTTTTTT CASSRLAVAQTGKLFF
NA TRBJ1-3 TRBV15 NA TGTGCCACCAGGGGGGCAGGAGGAAACACCATATATTTT CATRGAGGNTIYF
NA TRBJ1-1 TRBV2 few TGTGCCAGCACGTTGGGCATGAACACTGAAGCTTTCTTT CASTLGMNTEAFF